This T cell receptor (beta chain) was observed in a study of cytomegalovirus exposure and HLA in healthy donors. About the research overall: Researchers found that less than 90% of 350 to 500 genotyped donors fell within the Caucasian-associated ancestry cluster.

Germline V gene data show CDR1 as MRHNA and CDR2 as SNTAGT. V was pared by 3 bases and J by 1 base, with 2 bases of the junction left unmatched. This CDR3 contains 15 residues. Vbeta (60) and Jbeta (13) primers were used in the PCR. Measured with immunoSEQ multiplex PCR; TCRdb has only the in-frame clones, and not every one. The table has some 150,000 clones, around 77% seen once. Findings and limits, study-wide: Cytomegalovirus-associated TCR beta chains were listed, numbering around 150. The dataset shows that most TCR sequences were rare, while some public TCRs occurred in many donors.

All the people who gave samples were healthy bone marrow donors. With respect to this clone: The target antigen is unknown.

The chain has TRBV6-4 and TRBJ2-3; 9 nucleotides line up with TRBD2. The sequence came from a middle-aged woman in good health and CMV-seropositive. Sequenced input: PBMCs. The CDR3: CASSEVAGGTDTQYF. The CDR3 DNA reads TGTGCCAGCAGTGAGGTAGCGGGGGGCACAGATACGCAGTATTTT.